The 10 T cell receptor beta chains in this list originate from one sample, sequenced in a study of CD8 T cells in ankylosing spondylitis. TCRdb used MiXCR to reprocess the 5' RACE reads, holding one entry per CDR3 protein. The sample yields roughly 68,000 distinct CDR3 sequences, roughly 6.1% seen once. Sequencing was carried out using synovial fluid, either unsorted or a sorted T cell fraction (not recorded which). Receptors originate from a male donor with ankylosing spondylitis.

This clonotype was detected ten times or more. This chain connects TRBV27 to TRBJ2-3; D is ambiguous. V lost 8 bases and J 6 bases, leaving 15 bases between the germline ends. The V gene's germline CDR1 is MNHEY and CDR2 SMNVEV (reference sequence). The CDR3 spans 13 residues. Here the CDR3 DNA reads TGTGCCAGCCGGGTTCCGGGTTGGGATACGCAGTATTTT. Translation gives CASRVPGWDTQYF.

The CDR3 coding sequence is TGTGCCAGCAGCTCCGGGACACCGTACCAAGAGACCCAGTACTTC. Amino acid sequence: CASSSGTPYQETQYF. This chain links TRBV5-4 with TRBJ2-5; possibly TRBD1 for D (6 bases). Trimming pared 3 bases from V and 0 bases from J, leaving 12 bases between. The CDR3 contains 15 residues. Germline V gives CDR1 SGHNT, CDR2 YYREEE (reference sequence).

The sample holds many counts of this clonotype. The chain recombines TRBV10-3 with TRBJ2-1, with 7 bases fitting TRBD2. The CDR3 loop spans 18 amino acids. With V trimmed by 10 bases and J by 1 base, 19 bases remained unmatched. Germline lookup yields CDR1 ENHRY and CDR2 SYGVKD. CDR3 residues: CATNRAGAGQVSYNEQFF. The CDR3 DNA reads TGTGCCACCAATAGGGCGGGAGCAGGTCAGGTGTCCTACAATGAGCAGTTCTTC.

Ten or more counts support this clonotype. This chain joins TRBV6-2 or TRBV6-3 and TRBJ2-5, with TRBD2 matching 14 bases. The germline gives CDR1 MNHEY, CDR2 SVGEGT. V was clipped by 5 bases and J by 5 bases; unmatched bases: 10. This CDR3 is built from 17 residues. For the CDR3, the DNA is TGTGCCAGCAGTCGGAGACTAGCGGGAGGGAGGGATGAGACCCAGTACTTC. It codes for CASSRRLAGGRDETQYF.

This clonotype was observed many times. CDR3 region: CSVESASGRAGELFF. The CDR3 DNA follows: TGCAGCGTTGAGTCGGCTAGCGGGAGAGCCGGGGAGCTGTTTTTT. J is TRBJ2-2 and V is TRBV29-1; 10 bases are shared with TRBD2. The germline CDR1 and CDR2 sequences are SQVTM and ANQGSEA. This CDR3 comprises 15 residues. The V gene end was trimmed by 3 bases and the J gene end by 6 bases; junction bases not matched to a gene: 7.

This clonotype was counted ten times or more. This chain uses TRBV6-1 with TRBJ1-2; D not resolved. This CDR3 is built from 14 residues. Germline V gives CDR1 MNHNS, CDR2 SASEGT. Trimming stripped 6 bases from V and 8 bases from J, with 19 bases between. CDR3 sequence reads: CASRKPGDHEGYTF. DNA of the CDR3: TGTGCCAGCAGGAAACCGGGAGACCATGAGGGCTACACCTTC.

This clonotype was counted at least ten times. The chain carries TRBV29-1 and TRBJ2-7, with D tentatively TRBD1 or TRBD2 (6 bases each). Germline assignment: CDR1 SQVTM and CDR2 ANQGSEA. The V end was cut by 7 bases, the J end by 6 bases, with 13 bases between. This CDR3 has 11 amino acids. As DNA, the CDR3 is TGCAGCGCCCGAGAGGGGGGCGAGCAGTACTTC. As protein: CSAREGGEQYF.

This clonotype appeared many times. The V call is TRBV20-1, the J call TRBJ1-2; TRBD1 matches at 8 bases. The CDR3 is 14 residues long. After removal of 3 bases from V and 7 bases from J, the junction contained 10 bases not matched to a gene. In germline, CDR1 is DFQATT, CDR2 SNEGSKA (reference sequence). CDR3 residues: CSASPGQGASGYTF. The CDR3 DNA sequence: TGCAGTGCTAGTCCAGGGCAGGGGGCGAGTGGCTACACCTTC.

This clonotype turned up a few times. The rearrangement uses TRBV7-3 and TRBJ2-3; D possibly corresponds to TRBD1 (6 bases). The CDR3 length is 17 residues. With 5 bases removed from V and 0 bases from J, the gap between germline ends came to 18 bases. Germline-derived CDR1 and CDR2 are SGHTA and FQGTGA. CDR3 protein: CASSPGIGDTSTDTQYF. The CDR3 coding sequence is TGTGCCAGCAGCCCTGGGATCGGGGACACTAGCACAGATACGCAGTATTTT.

This clonotype was counted at least ten times. This rearrangement joins TRBV20-1 to TRBJ2-1; TRBD2 matches at 11 bases. The germline gives CDR1 DFQATT, CDR2 SNEGSKA (reference sequence). The junction had 4 bases not matched to a gene; V was cut back by 0 bases and J by 9 bases. The CDR3 has 14 residues. For the CDR3, the DNA is TGCAGTGCTAGAGAAACTAGCGGGAGATTTGAGCAGTTCTTC. It is translated as CSARETSGRFEQFF.